Presented here are 23 T cell receptor beta chains from one specimen sequenced in a study of T cell responses to AZD1222 COVID-19 vaccine (dated by TCRdb to the early 2020s). The library was built by means of the immunoSEQ multiplex PCR assay. TCRdb limited this immuneACCESS table to in-frame rearrangements with V and J called. A share of clones is missing; checked studies link under half to unresolved V genes, and the rest is unexplained. The sample has about 120,000 clones on record, 88% of them singletons. The ten biggest clones cover about 1.6% of the sample. The time point label corresponds to: baseline before first vaccination. The sample consisted of peripheral blood, taken on day 0 of AZD1222 vaccination. These TCRs come from an adult in good health.

The chain recombines TRBV5-1 with TRBJ1-4, with a weak D call TRBD1 (5 bases). This CDR3 is built from 16 residues. The V gene lost 1 base and the J gene lost 2 bases, with 12 bases spanning the gap. Looked up from germline, CDR1 is SGHRS and CDR2 is YFSETQ. Written as DNA, the CDR3 is TGCGCCAGCAGCTTGTTGGGGCCAGGGACTAATGAAAAACTGTTTTTT. Translation gives CASSLLGPGTNEKLFF.

The chain combines TRBV19 with TRBJ2-1; D gene ambiguous. CDR1 and CDR2 (germline): LNHDA, SQIVND (reference sequence). CDR3 length: 15 amino acids. The germline V and J ends were trimmed by 5 bases and 0 bases, with 11 bases remaining between them. CDR3 sequence reads: CASSPPPSSYNEQFF. Written as DNA, the CDR3 is TGTGCCAGTAGTCCCCCCCCTAGCTCCTACAATGAGCAGTTCTTC.

This chain connects TRBV7-9 to TRBJ1-2; D perhaps matches TRBD1 (5 bases). CDR1 and CDR2 from the germline V gene are SEHNR and FQNEAQ (reference sequence). The CDR3 covers 13 residues. V was pared by 4 bases and J by 5 bases, with 11 bases between. This CDR3 reads CASSSRDVYGYTF. DNA for the CDR3: TGTGCCAGCAGCTCCCGGGACGTTTATGGCTACACCTTC.

The V call is TRBV11-2, the J call TRBJ2-2; D is undetermined. Looked up from germline, CDR1 is SGHAT and CDR2 is FQNNGV. Deletions cut 5 bases from V and 8 bases from J, with 6 bases between. The CDR3 is made up of 11 amino acids. The CDR3 coding sequence is TGTGCCAGCAGCCCCTCAGGGGAGCTGTTTTTT. Translated: CASSPSGELFF.

V is TRBV4-1 and J is TRBJ2-7; tentatively, D is TRBD1 (6 bases). In germline, CDR1 is MGHRA, CDR2 YSYEKL. V lost 1 base and J lost 4, with 11 bases in between. CDR3 length: 14 amino acids. DNA of the CDR3: TGCGCCAGCAGCCAAGCCCCGGGACAATACGAGCAGTACTTC. Translated: CASSQAPGQYEQYF.

The rearrangement uses TRBV7-8 and TRBJ2-1; no definite D call. Trimming removed 2 bases from V and 7 bases from J, with 18 bases in between. This CDR3 region has 16 residues. The germline CDR1 and CDR2 sequences are SGHVS and FQNEAQ. The CDR3 loop reads CASSLLVGHQLNEQFF. In nucleotides, the CDR3 is TGTGCCAGCAGCTTACTAGTGGGCCATCAATTGAATGAGCAGTTCTTC.

The V gene is TRBV24-1, the J gene TRBJ1-2; D is unresolved. V was shortened by 4 bases and J by 3 bases, with 17 bases between the two germline ends. The CDR3 has 16 residues. The germline CDR1 and CDR2 sequences are KGHDR and SFDVKD. CDR3 amino acids: CATSDPRSPADYGYTF. Here the CDR3 DNA reads TGTGCCACCAGTGACCCCCGTTCCCCGGCGGACTATGGCTACACCTTC.

The J gene is TRBJ1-1, the V gene TRBV27; TRBD1 might be the D (6 bases). Deletions cut 2 bases from V and 0 bases from J, with 7 bases between. Germline V gives CDR1 MNHEY, CDR2 SMNVEV (reference sequence). The CDR3 totals 14 residues. The DNA for the CDR3 is TGTGCCAGCAGTTTAACAGGGATGAACACTGAAGCTTTCTTT. As protein: CASSLTGMNTEAFF.

The rearrangement joins TRBV19 to TRBJ1-2; possibly TRBD1 for D (5 bases). The CDR3 covers 14 residues. V was clipped by 1 base and J by 6 bases, with 12 bases between them. The germline V gene encodes CDR1 LNHDA and CDR2 SQIVND (reference sequence). CDR3 bases: TGTGCCAGTAGTATAGTGGGAGGGGCGGATGGCTACACCTTC. Protein: CASSIVGGADGYTF.

The chain carries TRBV21-1 and TRBJ1-2. TRBV21-1 is reported as a pseudogene. This CDR3 comprises 13 residues. The CDR3 region is CASRRRGTYGYTF. CDR3 nucleotides: TGTGCCAGCAGACGAAGGGGGACTTATGGCTACACCTTC.

This chain links TRBV7-2 with TRBJ1-3; D is unclear. Germline V gene sequence: CDR1 SGHTA, CDR2 FQGNSA. CDR3 length equals 15 residues. V was trimmed by 2 bases and J by 0 bases, leaving 8 bases between them. CDR3 sequence (DNA): TGTGCCAGCAGCTTACAGGCGATCTCTGGAAACACCATATATTTT. Its translation: CASSLQAISGNTIYF.

This clone was observed once. V and J are TRBV5-1 and TRBJ2-1, with a possible D match to TRBD2 (5 bases). The V end lost 2 bases, the J end lost 2 bases, and 11 bases lay between the germline ends. The CDR3 is 15 amino acids. Germline V gives CDR1 SGHRS, CDR2 YFSETQ. The CDR3 loop is CASSLIALTYNEQFF. CDR3 in DNA: TGCGCCAGCAGCTTAATAGCGTTGACCTACAATGAGCAGTTCTTC.

The genes are TRBV5-4 and TRBJ2-1; D is possibly TRBD2 (5 bases). CDR1 SGHNT and CDR2 YYREEE come from the germline V gene (reference sequence). The CDR3 is 13 residues long. The germline V and J ends were trimmed by 5 bases and 10 bases, with 16 bases remaining between them. CDR3 DNA: TGTGCCAGCAGTCATCTAGCTTCGGGAGAGCAGTTCTTC. Its translation is CASSHLASGEQFF.

The CDR3 sequence is CASSLVSGAPGKLFF. The CDR3 coding sequence is TGCGCCAGCAGCTTGGTGTCAGGGGCCCCCGGAAAACTGTTTTTT. The V call is TRBV5-1, the J call TRBJ1-4, with D possibly being TRBD1 (6 bases). V was cut by 0 bases and J by 10 bases, with 16 bases left in between. The CDR3 is made up of 15 amino acids. Germline V gene data show CDR1 as SGHRS and CDR2 as YFSETQ.

This clone was detected only once. The genes are TRBV7-9 and TRBJ2-5; D is unresolved. This CDR3 region has 13 residues. Trimming cost V 8 bases and J 2 bases, with 12 bases left between them. CDR1 is SEHNR, CDR2 FQNEAQ, per germline (reference sequence). CDR3 DNA sequence: TGTGCCAGCCTTATGAGCGAACAAGAGACCCAGTACTTC. Amino acid sequence: CASLMSEQETQYF.

This chain connects TRBV19 to TRBJ1-5, with TRBD1 matching 7 bases. The ends lost 8 bases at V and 2 bases at J; junction bases unmatched: 6. The CDR3 loop spans 14 amino acids. Germline V CDR1 and CDR2: LNHDA, SQIVND (reference sequence). The CDR3 spells CASDQGTGNQPQHF. The CDR3 DNA reads as TGTGCCAGTGACCAAGGGACAGGCAATCAGCCCCAGCATTTT.

The chain combines TRBV18 with TRBJ2-1, with 8 positions matching TRBD2. J lost 4 bases, V lost 2 bases, and 7 bases had no gene match. The CDR3 extends over 16 amino acids. Germline V CDR1 and CDR2: KGHSH, LQKENI. CDR3 nucleotide sequence: TGTGCCAGCTCACCAACTAGCGGCCGACCGTACAATGAGCAGTTCTTC. Residues: CASSPTSGRPYNEQFF.

A single count supports this clone. This chain uses TRBV5-5 with TRBJ1-2, with D possibly being TRBD1 (5 bases). Germline CDR1 and CDR2: SGHKS and YYEKEE (reference sequence). The V end was cut by 0 bases, the J end by 6 bases, with 9 bases between. The CDR3 extends over 13 amino acids. CDR3: CASSLAGSNGYTF. In DNA, the CDR3 is TGTGCCAGCAGCTTGGCAGGGTCGAATGGCTACACCTTC.

The chain links TRBV5-5 to TRBJ1-5; D remains unclear. Germline V gene lookup returns CDR1 SGHKS and CDR2 YYEKEE (reference sequence). The V end lost 0 bases, the J end lost 7 bases, and 14 bases lay between the germline ends. The CDR3 extends over 15 amino acids. CDR3 protein: CASSLDGLLKQPQHF. For the CDR3, the DNA is TGTGCCAGCAGCTTGGACGGCTTATTGAAACAGCCCCAGCATTTT.

The rearrangement joins TRBV3-1 (or the pseudogene TRBV3-2) to TRBJ2-1; TRBD2 agrees at 12 bases. This CDR3 is 17 amino acids long. Germline CDR1 reads LGHDT; CDR2 reads YNNKEL (reference sequence). V lost 0 bases and J lost 8; bases outside the gene matches: 8. Written as DNA, the CDR3 is TGTGCCAGCAGCCAAGAACCGACTAGCGGGGGAAGCGATGAGCAGTTCTTC. It codes for CASSQEPTSGGSDEQFF.

The chain carries TRBV10-3 and TRBJ1-1; D is possibly TRBD1 (6 bases). Germline V CDR1 and CDR2: ENHRY, SYGVKD. V shed 3 bases and J shed 4 bases, with 18 bases lying between them. The CDR3 loop spans 16 amino acids. CDR3: CAISDPRTQGSTEAFF. CDR3 nucleotide sequence: TGTGCCATCAGTGATCCGAGGACACAGGGTAGCACTGAAGCTTTCTTT.

The chain has TRBV6-5 and TRBJ1-5; D ambiguous. Trimming shortened V by 4 bases and J by 4 bases, and 8 bases separated the two germline ends. CDR1 is MNHEY, CDR2 SVGAGI, per germline. This CDR3 has 13 residues. The CDR3 loop reads CASSFSDNQPQHF. DNA of the CDR3: TGTGCCAGCAGTTTTTCGGATAATCAGCCCCAGCATTTT.

This clone appeared a few times. The chain uses TRBV7-8 and TRBJ1-5; 7 bases line up with TRBD1. The V segment lost 5 bases and the J segment 2 bases; nucleotides outside the gene matches: 6. The CDR3 covers 15 residues. Germline lookup yields CDR1 SGHVS and CDR2 FQNEAQ. DNA for the CDR3: TGTGCCAGCAGCCCTACAGGGGTCGGCAATCAGCCCCAGCATTTT. This codes for CASSPTGVGNQPQHF. Full variable domain (rest looked up from reference TRBV7-8 and TRBJ1-5): GAGVSQSPRYKVAKRGQDVALRCDPISGHVSLFWYQQALGQGPEFLTYFQNEAQLDKSGLPSDRFFAERPEGSVSTLKIQRTQQEDSAVYLCASSPTGVGNQPQHFGDGTRLSIL.